The 19 T cell receptor beta chains given below trace back to one sample, sequenced in a study of blood T cells in healthy people across ages. The use of a sample-barcoded 5' primer and a J-beta primer mix characterized a second PCR of roughly 6 to 11 cycles. TCRdb recomputed calls from the 5' RACE reads with MiXCR, one row per CDR3 protein. The data contain 250,000 to 300,000 distinct CDR3 sequences, less than 30% of them seen just once; the ten biggest clones take up around 30%. Specimen: blood. The receptors stem from a woman in her seventies in good health.

This clonotype has just a few counts. The chain recombines TRBV20-1 with TRBJ2-7, with D tentatively TRBD1 (6 bases). V shed 5 bases and J shed 6 bases, with 11 bases lying between them. The germline CDR1 and CDR2 sequences are DFQATT and SNEGSKA (reference sequence). The CDR3 is 11 amino acids. DNA of the CDR3: TGCAGTGCTGTACAGGGTCGCGAGCAGTACTTC. Its protein product is CSAVQGREQYF.

The chain is built from TRBV6-5 and TRBJ2-5, with D possibly matching TRBD2 (6 bases). The CDR3 covers 15 residues. Between the trimmed V and J ends, which lost 6 bases and 3 bases, there was a span of 17 bases. Germline CDR1 reads MNHEY; CDR2 reads SVGAGI. The CDR3 nucleotides are TGTGCCAGCAGCCGAGGCGGGGTTTGGGAAGAGACCCAGTACTTC. Its translation is CASSRGGVWEETQYF.

The chain employs TRBV2 and TRBJ2-1; 7 bases are a match to TRBD2. V shed 5 bases, J shed 6 bases, and the junction held 13 bases outside the gene matches. Germline V CDR1 and CDR2: SNHLY, FYNNEI. CDR3 length equals 16 residues. The CDR3 bases are TGTGCCAGCAGTCGAACCGGACTAGATTATCTCAATGAGCAGTTCTTC. Protein sequence: CASSRTGLDYLNEQFF.

The chain combines TRBV28 with TRBJ2-1; possibly TRBD1 for D (6 bases). The J call may be incorrect, as the DNA end agrees better with TRBJ2-7. The CDR3 is 16 residues long. Germline V gives CDR1 MDHEN, CDR2 SYDVKM. As DNA, the CDR3 is TGTGCCAGCAGTCCATACAGGGAGCGCCGGTCCTACGAGCAGTACTTC. Amino acid sequence: CASSPYRERRSYEQYF.

This clonotype is a singleton in its sample. The chain is built from TRBV5-1 and TRBJ1-1; TRBD1 aligns across 8 bases. The CDR3 is made up of 15 amino acids. The V and J ends lost 4 bases and 2 bases, in that order; junction bases with no gene match: 7. CDR1 and CDR2 (germline): SGHRS, YFSETQ. CDR3 residues: CASSRLGQENTEAFF. The CDR3 DNA reads TGCGCCAGCAGCAGACTGGGACAGGAAAACACTGAAGCTTTCTTT.

This sequence joins TRBV7-2 and TRBJ1-4; D unresolved. Germline V gene sequence: CDR1 SGHTA, CDR2 FQGNSA. The CDR3 consists of 15 residues. Trimming took 5 bases from V and 0 from J, leaving 10 bases between them. CDR3 residues: CASSDSLATNEKLFF. DNA of the CDR3: TGTGCCAGCAGCGATAGTTTAGCAACTAATGAAAAACTGTTTTTT.

V gene TRBV6-1 combines with J gene TRBJ1-4; D might be TRBD1 (6 bases). Looked up from germline, CDR1 is MNHNS and CDR2 is SASEGT. This CDR3 is built from 13 residues. Between the trimmed V and J ends, which lost 6 bases and 5 bases, there was a span of 10 bases. For the CDR3, the DNA is TGTGCCAGCAGGGACAGTTGGAATGAAAAACTGTTTTTT. Protein: CASRDSWNEKLFF.

The sample holds a few counts of this clonotype. The genes are TRBV14 and TRBJ2-1; maybe TRBD1 (6 bases). Trimming left V 9 bases short and J 6 bases short, with 21 bases between. Germline CDR1 is SGHDN and CDR2 is FVKESK. The CDR3 length is 15 residues. In DNA, the CDR3 is TGTGCCAGGGGCCCGGGTCCCGGACAGTCCAATGAGCAGTTCTTC. It is translated as CARGPGPGQSNEQFF.

This clonotype was counted only a few times. A junction end diverges from the germline sequence, so it may reflect a read error. The chain joins TRBV7-9 to TRBJ2-6; D gene unclear. This CDR3 has 12 amino acids. Germline assignment: CDR1 SEHNR and CDR2 FQNEAQ (reference sequence). CDR3: CASSLEANALTF. In nucleotides, the CDR3 is TGTGCCAGCAGCTTAGAGGCCAACGCCCTGACTTTC.

This sequence joins TRBV11-2 and TRBJ2-7; the D call may be TRBD1 or TRBD2 (6 bases each). This CDR3 region has 14 residues. Per the germline V gene, CDR1 is SGHAT and CDR2 is FQNNGV. Trimming left V 5 bases short and J 2 bases short, with 13 bases between. CDR3 sequence (DNA): TGTGCCAGCAGCCAGGGGACTTTAACCTACGAGCAGTACTTC. Amino acid sequence: CASSQGTLTYEQYF.

This rearrangement joins TRBV4-3 to TRBJ2-3; possibly TRBD1 or TRBD2 for D (5 bases each). Per germline, CDR1 LGHNA and CDR2 YSLEER. The CDR3 loop spans 14 amino acids. Trimming pared 1 base from V and 6 bases from J, leaving 11 bases between. Here the CDR3 reads CASSQAGSGDTQYF. In nucleotides, the CDR3 is TGCGCCAGCAGCCAAGCAGGGAGCGGTGATACGCAGTATTTT.

This clonotype was picked up a small number of times. V and J are TRBV20-1 and TRBJ2-1; TRBD2 agrees at 8 bases. The J segment lost 4 bases and the V segment lost 0 bases, leaving 17 bases of the junction unmatched. The V gene's germline CDR1 is DFQATT and CDR2 SNEGSKA (reference sequence). This CDR3 region has 19 residues. Written as DNA, the CDR3 is TGCAGTGCTAGAGATCTGACGGGAGGGCCGTTGGCTATATACAATGAGCAGTTCTTC. Its translation is CSARDLTGGPLAIYNEQFF.

This clonotype was counted ten times or more. The chain links TRBV28 to TRBJ1-5; a possible D gene is TRBD1 (6 bases). Trimming pared 5 bases from V and 1 base from J, leaving 9 bases between. The CDR3 contains 14 residues. Germline-derived CDR1 and CDR2 are MDHEN and SYDVKM. CDR3 residues: CASSQTGSNQPQHF. The CDR3 DNA reads as TGTGCCAGCAGTCAGACAGGCAGCAATCAGCCCCAGCATTTT.

In its sample, this clonotype was seen many times. The chain recombines TRBV20-1 with TRBJ2-7, with 8 bases fitting TRBD1. The V gene's germline CDR1 is DFQATT and CDR2 SNEGSKA (reference sequence). Germline trimming cut 4 bases from V and 5 bases from J; bases unmatched to any gene: 4. The CDR3 is 12 residues long. CDR3 residues: CSATRTGNEQYF. The CDR3, as DNA: TGCAGTGCTACGCGGACAGGGAACGAGCAGTACTTC.

The J gene is TRBJ2-1, the V gene TRBV12-3 or TRBV12-4; perhaps TRBD2 as D (5 bases). The CDR3 totals 13 residues. V lost 1 base and J 6 bases, leaving 7 bases between the germline ends. CDR3 sequence: CASSLGAGNEQFF. CDR3 coding DNA: TGTGCCAGCAGTTTAGGCGCGGGCAATGAGCAGTTCTTC.

This clonotype was detected many times. This chain uses TRBV12-3 or TRBV12-4 with TRBJ2-7, with D possibly TRBD2 on 6 matching bases. With 8 bases removed from V and 3 bases from J, the gap between germline ends came to 17 bases. The CDR3 is 14 residues long. Written as DNA, the CDR3 is TGTGCCAGCCGACCTCGGACGGGGGACTACGAGCAGTACTTC. Protein product: CASRPRTGDYEQYF.

Remarks on this clonotype: An end of the junction does not agree with germline; a read error may underlie this. This chain uses TRBV27 with TRBJ2-6; TRBD2 is a possible D gene (7 bases). The CDR3 is 18 amino acids. The V gene's germline CDR1 is MNHEY and CDR2 SMNVEV (reference sequence). The DNA for the CDR3 is TGTGCCAGCAGTTTGCTGGGGGGGGCGCGTTCTGGGGCCAACGCCCTGACTTTC. Translated, it gives CASSLLGGARSGANALTF.

The table lists this clonotype with a few counts. The rearrangement links TRBV27 to TRBJ2-5; possible D gene TRBD1, 6 bases. The better agreement between TRBJ2-1 and the DNA end casts doubt on the J call. Germline loops: CDR1 MNHEY, CDR2 SMNVEV (reference sequence). CDR3 size: 16 residues. CDR3 coding DNA: TGTGCCAGCAGTAACAGGGCCCTACCCCTCTACAATGAGCAGTTCTTC. Residues: CASSNRALPLYNEQFF.

The V call is TRBV6-5, the J call TRBJ2-5; D tentatively reads TRBD1 or TRBD2 (5 bases each). The germline gives CDR1 MNHEY, CDR2 SVGAGI. V lost 9 bases and J 2 bases, leaving 16 bases between the germline ends. This CDR3 is 14 amino acids long. Here the CDR3 reads CASLGPHPQETQYF. CDR3 nucleotide sequence: TGTGCCAGTTTGGGACCGCATCCTCAAGAGACCCAGTACTTC.